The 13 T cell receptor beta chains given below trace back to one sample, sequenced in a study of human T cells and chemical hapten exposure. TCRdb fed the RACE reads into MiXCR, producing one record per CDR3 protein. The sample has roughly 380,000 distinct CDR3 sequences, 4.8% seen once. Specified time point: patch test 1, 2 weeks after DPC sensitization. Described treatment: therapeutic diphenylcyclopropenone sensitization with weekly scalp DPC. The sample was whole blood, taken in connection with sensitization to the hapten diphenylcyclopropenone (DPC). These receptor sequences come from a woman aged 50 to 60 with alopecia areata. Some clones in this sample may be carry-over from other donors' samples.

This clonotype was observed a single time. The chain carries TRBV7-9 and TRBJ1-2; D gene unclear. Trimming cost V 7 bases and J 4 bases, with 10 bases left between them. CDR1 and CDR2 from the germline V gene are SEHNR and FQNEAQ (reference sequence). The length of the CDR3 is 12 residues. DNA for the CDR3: TGTGCCAGCACAAGGGAAGTCTATGGCTACACCTTC. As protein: CASTREVYGYTF.

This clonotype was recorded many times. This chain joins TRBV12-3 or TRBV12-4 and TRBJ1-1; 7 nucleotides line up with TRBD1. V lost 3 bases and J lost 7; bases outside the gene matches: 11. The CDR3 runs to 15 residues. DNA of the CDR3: TGTGCCAGCAGTTTGGCAGGGGGGAGGATTAATGAAGCTTTCTTT. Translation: CASSLAGGRINEAFF.

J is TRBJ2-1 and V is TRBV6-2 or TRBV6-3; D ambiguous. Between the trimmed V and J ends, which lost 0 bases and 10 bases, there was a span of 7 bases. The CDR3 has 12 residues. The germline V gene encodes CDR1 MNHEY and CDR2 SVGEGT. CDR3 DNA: TGTGCCAGCAGTTACTCCAGCGTGGAGCAGTTCTTC. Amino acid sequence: CASSYSSVEQFF.

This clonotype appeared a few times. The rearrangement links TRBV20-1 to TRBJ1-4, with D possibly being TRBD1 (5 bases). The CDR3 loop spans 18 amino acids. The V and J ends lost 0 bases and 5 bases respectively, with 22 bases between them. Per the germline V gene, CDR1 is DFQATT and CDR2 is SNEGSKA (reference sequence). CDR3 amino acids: CSAREGKNWGVLNEKLFF. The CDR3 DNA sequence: TGCAGTGCTAGAGAAGGCAAAAACTGGGGGGTTTTAAATGAAAAACTGTTTTTT.

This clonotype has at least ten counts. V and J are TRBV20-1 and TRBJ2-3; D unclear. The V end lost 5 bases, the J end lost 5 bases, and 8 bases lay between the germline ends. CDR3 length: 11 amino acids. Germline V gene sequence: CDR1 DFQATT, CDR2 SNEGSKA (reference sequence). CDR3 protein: CSAETGDTQYF. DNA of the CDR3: TGCAGTGCTGAAACGGGAGATACGCAGTATTTT.

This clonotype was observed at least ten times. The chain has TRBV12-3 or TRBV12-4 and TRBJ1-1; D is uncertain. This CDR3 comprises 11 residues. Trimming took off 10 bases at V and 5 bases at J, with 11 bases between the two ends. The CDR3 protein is CAILSYTEAFF. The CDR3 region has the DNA TGTGCCATCCTAAGCTATACTGAAGCTTTCTTT.

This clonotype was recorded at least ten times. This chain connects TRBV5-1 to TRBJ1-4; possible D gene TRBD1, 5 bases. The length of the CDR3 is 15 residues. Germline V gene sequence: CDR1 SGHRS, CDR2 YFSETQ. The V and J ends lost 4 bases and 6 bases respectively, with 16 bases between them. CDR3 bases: TGCGCCAGCAGCCAAGTGGGGCAAGGGTATGAAAAACTGTTTTTT. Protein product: CASSQVGQGYEKLFF.

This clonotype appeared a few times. CDR3 DNA sequence: TGCAGTGCTAGAGAAAGGACCCATAGCAATCAGCCCCAGCATTTT. This encodes CSARERTHSNQPQHF. The chain couples TRBV20-1 to TRBJ1-5, with D hard to call. V gave up 0 bases and J gave up 0 bases, with 9 bases separating them. Germline loops: CDR1 DFQATT, CDR2 SNEGSKA (reference sequence). The CDR3 is made up of 15 amino acids.

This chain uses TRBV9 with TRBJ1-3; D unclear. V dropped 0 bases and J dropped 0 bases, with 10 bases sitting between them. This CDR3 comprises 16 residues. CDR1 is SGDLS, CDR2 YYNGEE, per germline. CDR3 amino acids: CASSVGIGSSGNTIYF. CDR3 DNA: TGTGCCAGCAGCGTAGGAATCGGTAGCTCTGGAAACACCATATATTTT.

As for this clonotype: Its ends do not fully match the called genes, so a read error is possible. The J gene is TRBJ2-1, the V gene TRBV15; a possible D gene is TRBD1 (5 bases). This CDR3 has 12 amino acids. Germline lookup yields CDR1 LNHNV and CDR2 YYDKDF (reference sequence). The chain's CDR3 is CATSRAGNEQCF. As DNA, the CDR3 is TGTGCCACCAGCAGAGCAGGGAATGAGCAGTGCTTC.

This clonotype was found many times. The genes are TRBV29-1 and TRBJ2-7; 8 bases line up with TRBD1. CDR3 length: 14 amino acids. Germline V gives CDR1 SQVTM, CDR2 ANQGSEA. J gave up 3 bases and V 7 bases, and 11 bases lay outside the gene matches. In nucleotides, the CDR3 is TGCAGCGCCCTGACAGGGGACGGGTTCTACGAGCAGTACTTC. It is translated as CSALTGDGFYEQYF.

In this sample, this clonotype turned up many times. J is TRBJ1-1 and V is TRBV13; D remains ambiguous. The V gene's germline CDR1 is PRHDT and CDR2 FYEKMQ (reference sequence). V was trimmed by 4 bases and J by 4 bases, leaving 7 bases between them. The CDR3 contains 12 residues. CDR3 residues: CASSSESTEAFF. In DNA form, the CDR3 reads TGTGCCAGCAGCTCAGAAAGCACTGAAGCTTTCTTT.

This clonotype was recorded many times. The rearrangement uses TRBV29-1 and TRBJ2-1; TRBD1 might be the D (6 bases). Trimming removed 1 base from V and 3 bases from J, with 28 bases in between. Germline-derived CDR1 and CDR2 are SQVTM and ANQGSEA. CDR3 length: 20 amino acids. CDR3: CSVEGIRDTRRYKSYNEQFF. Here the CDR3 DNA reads TGCAGCGTTGAAGGGATCCGGGACACCAGAAGGTACAAGAGCTACAATGAGCAGTTCTTC.